This section outlines one TCR beta chain sequence together with its context. Its antigen is as yet unknown. This sample is part of a study of cytomegalovirus exposure and HLA in healthy donors. Study-level results: Among the most significant clusters, several appeared linked to common viral pathogens in a later analysis.

V lost 3 bases, J lost 8 bases, and 10 bases stayed unmatched. The CDR3 sequence is 15 residues long. Germline V CDR1 and CDR2: SGHDT, YYEEEE. All the people who gave samples were healthy bone marrow donors. It was with 60 Vbeta and 13 Jbeta primers that the PCR ran. This table comes from immunoSEQ multiplex PCR, and its TCRdb copy is limited to in-frame clones, with some not included. The table includes roughly 130,000 clones, less than 85% detected once. Specimen: PBMCs. The genes are TRBV5-6 and TRBJ1-4; 7 nucleotides align to TRBD1. This sequence was found in a middle-aged woman in good health and CMV-seropositive. This chain's CDR3 is CASSSAGKQGEKLFF. CDR3 nucleotide sequence: TGTGCCAGCAGCTCCGCGGGGAAACAGGGGGAAAAACTGTTTTTT.